The next 28 T cell receptor beta chains were all read from a single sample in a study of T cells expressing NK-cell markers (dated by TCRdb to the early 2020s). The library relied on 5' RACE. The sample was run on an Illumina HiSeq 2000. TCRdb reprocessed the public reads and reports one entry per CDR3 protein sequence, without DNA. The sample's table covers some 340,000 distinct CDR3 sequences. The ten top clones hold 4% to 6.5% of the sample. The specimen sequenced was blood T cells: a sorted CD56 or NKG2C T cell subset, CD4+ or CD8+ T cells, or bulk PBMC T cells (not recorded which). The receptors were gathered from a man aged 18 to 69 in good health.

This rearrangement joins TRBV7-2 to TRBJ2-1; absent DNA, TCRdb's TRBD2 call cannot be checked. This CDR3 spans 15 amino acids. Germline V gene data show CDR1 as SGHTA and CDR2 as FQGNSA. The CDR3 sequence is CASSSGGADHNEQFF. Filled out from reference TRBV7-2 and TRBJ2-1, the complete variable domain reads GAGVSQSPSNKVTEKGKDVELRCDPISGHTALYWYRQSLGQGLEFLIYFQGNSAPDKSGLPSDRFSAERTGGSVSTLTIQRTQQEDSAVYLCASSSGGADHNEQFFGPGTRLTVL.

The J gene is TRBJ2-5, the V gene TRBV6-5; TCRdb indicates TRBD1, and absent DNA this call remains unverified. Germline values: CDR1 MNHEY, CDR2 SVGAGI. The CDR3 consists of 16 residues. The chain's CDR3 is CASSYSRGGGGKTQYF.

The rearrangement uses TRBV28 and TRBJ2-1; TCRdb lists TRBD2, though no DNA is available to test this call. This CDR3 region has 16 residues. Germline V gene lookup returns CDR1 MDHEN and CDR2 SYDVKM. The CDR3 protein is CASRTSGGSPYNEQFF.

This chain connects TRBV2 to TRBJ2-5; the D call from TCRdb, TRBD1, cannot be confirmed without DNA. This CDR3 has 16 residues. Germline V gene lookup returns CDR1 SNHLY and CDR2 FYNNEI. CDR3 sequence: CASSAWGGHTQETQYF.

V usage is TRBV7-2 and J usage is TRBJ2-7. Germline assignment: CDR1 SGHTA and CDR2 FQGNSA. The CDR3 spans 14 residues. CDR3 residues: CASSLQGGPEGQYF.

The rearrangement joins TRBV5-1 to TRBJ1-6. CDR1 and CDR2 (germline): SGHRS, YFSETQ. The length of the CDR3 is 15 residues. The CDR3 sequence: CASSPLGRPNSPLHF.

The V gene is TRBV6-5, the J gene TRBJ1-2; the TCRdb D gene call, TRBD1, has no DNA to confirm it. Germline CDR1 and CDR2: MNHEY and SVGAGI. The CDR3 consists of 14 residues. The CDR3 sequence is CASSFGTDRYGYTF.

This CDR3 is CASSLPGGGAQPQHF. The rearrangement links TRBV28 to TRBJ1-5; the D call from TCRdb, TRBD1, cannot be confirmed without DNA. The CDR3 spans 15 residues. Germline V gives CDR1 MDHEN, CDR2 SYDVKM.

This chain joins TRBV4-1 and TRBJ2-1; as DNA is missing, the TRBD2 call by TCRdb cannot be tested. Germline V gene lookup returns CDR1 MGHRA and CDR2 YSYEKL. The CDR3 has 20 residues. The CDR3 loop reads CASSHVPYTSGGSLYNEQFF.

This CDR3 reads CASSQNYEQYF. The chain has TRBV5-6 and TRBJ2-7. CDR1 is SGHDT, CDR2 YYEEEE, per germline. CDR3 length: 11 residues.

This chain links TRBV10-2 with TRBJ1-5; TCRdb names TRBD1, which stays unverified in the absence of DNA. The germline CDR1 and CDR2 sequences are WSHSY and SAAADI. The CDR3 runs 13 residues. The CDR3 spells CASRGTGDQPQHF.

The chain has TRBV6-5 and TRBJ1-1; the TRBD1 assignment by TCRdb is unverifiable without DNA. CDR3 length equals 15 residues. Germline V gene data show CDR1 as MNHEY and CDR2 as SVGAGI. The CDR3 sequence is CASSYSDRANTEAFF.

The rearrangement links TRBV18 to TRBJ2-7. The CDR3 is made up of 16 amino acids. The V gene's germline CDR1 is KGHSH and CDR2 LQKENI. The CDR3: CASSPAEKGFTYEQYF.

V usage is TRBV5-1 and J usage is TRBJ2-4; with no DNA, the TCRdb D assignment of TRBD1 cannot be verified. CDR3 size: 15 residues. Germline CDR1 is SGHRS and CDR2 is YFSETQ. CDR3 residues: CASSRLGQDKNIQYF.

The chain joins TRBV5-5 to TRBJ2-1; checking the TCRdb D call of TRBD1 is not possible without DNA. The CDR3 runs 15 residues. CDR1 is SGHKS, CDR2 YYEKEE, per germline (reference sequence). CDR3 amino acids: CASSLVPGVGDEQFF.

The rearrangement joins TRBV4-2 to TRBJ2-2; TCRdb's D gene call, TRBD2, goes unchecked for lack of DNA. This CDR3 contains 16 residues. The germline V gene encodes CDR1 LGHNA and CDR2 YNFKEQ. CDR3: CASSPRMQGGTGELFF.

The chain recombines TRBV6-2 or TRBV6-3 with TRBJ2-6; the D call of TRBD1 rests on TCRdb alone, since no DNA is present to check it. The CDR3 is 16 amino acids. Germline loops: CDR1 MNHEY, CDR2 SVGEGT. The CDR3: CASSDTTGSGANVLTF.

The chain carries TRBV12-3 or TRBV12-4 and TRBJ1-6. The CDR3 extends over 13 amino acids. The CDR3 loop is CASSSNHKSPLHF.

The V and J genes are TRBV7-9 and TRBJ2-1; there is no DNA to check the TCRdb D call of TRBD1. The CDR3 totals 13 residues. The germline gives CDR1 SEHNR, CDR2 FQNEAQ (reference sequence). The CDR3 spells CASSWATSGGQFF.

The V gene is TRBV20-1, the J gene TRBJ1-1; TCRdb calls TRBD1, which cannot be checked without DNA. The CDR3 has 13 amino acids. Germline lookup yields CDR1 DFQATT and CDR2 SNEGSKA (reference sequence). CDR3 in amino acids: CSVPEGANTEAFF.

V is TRBV7-2 and J is TRBJ2-2; TCRdb reports TRBD1, a call that lacks DNA to check it against. Germline V gives CDR1 SGHTA, CDR2 FQGNSA. The CDR3 length is 17 residues. Here the CDR3 reads CASTLAGGTGNTGELFF.

CDR3 residues: CSAIAGSGRGYNEQFF. This chain connects TRBV20-1 to TRBJ2-1; TCRdb proposes TRBD1, but this gene call is untestable without DNA. CDR3 length equals 16 residues. The germline V gene has CDR1 DFQATT and CDR2 SNEGSKA (reference sequence).

The chain carries TRBV7-9 and TRBJ1-5. Germline V gene lookup returns CDR1 SEHNR and CDR2 FQNEAQ (reference sequence). There are 13 residues in the CDR3. CDR3 in amino acids: CASSLAIDQPQHF.

CDR3 protein: CAISESKPQGGNIQYF. The chain links TRBV10-3 to TRBJ2-4; TCRdb designates TRBD1, a call that cannot be tested without DNA. CDR3 length equals 16 residues. Germline assignment: CDR1 ENHRY and CDR2 SYGVKD.

The chain is built from TRBV27 and TRBJ1-2; TCRdb proposes TRBD1, but this gene call is untestable without DNA. Germline V CDR1 and CDR2: MNHEY, SMNVEV (reference sequence). CDR3 length: 16 residues. The CDR3 protein is CASSPGYRGLNYGYTF.

The rearrangement links TRBV7-8 to TRBJ2-7; TCRdb indicates TRBD2, and absent DNA this call remains unverified. Germline V gene data show CDR1 as SGHVS and CDR2 as FQNEAQ. This CDR3 contains 15 residues. The CDR3 loop reads CASSLAQRGTYEQYF.

CDR3 sequence: CASSFGGDLEKLFF. The V gene is TRBV28, the J gene TRBJ1-4. Germline assignment: CDR1 MDHEN and CDR2 SYDVKM. This CDR3 spans 14 amino acids.

This chain connects TRBV6-5 to TRBJ1-2; the TCRdb D gene call, TRBD1, has no DNA to confirm it. CDR3 size: 15 residues. Germline V lookup: CDR1 MNHEY, CDR2 SVGAGI. CDR3 protein: CASSYSAGGSGGYTF.